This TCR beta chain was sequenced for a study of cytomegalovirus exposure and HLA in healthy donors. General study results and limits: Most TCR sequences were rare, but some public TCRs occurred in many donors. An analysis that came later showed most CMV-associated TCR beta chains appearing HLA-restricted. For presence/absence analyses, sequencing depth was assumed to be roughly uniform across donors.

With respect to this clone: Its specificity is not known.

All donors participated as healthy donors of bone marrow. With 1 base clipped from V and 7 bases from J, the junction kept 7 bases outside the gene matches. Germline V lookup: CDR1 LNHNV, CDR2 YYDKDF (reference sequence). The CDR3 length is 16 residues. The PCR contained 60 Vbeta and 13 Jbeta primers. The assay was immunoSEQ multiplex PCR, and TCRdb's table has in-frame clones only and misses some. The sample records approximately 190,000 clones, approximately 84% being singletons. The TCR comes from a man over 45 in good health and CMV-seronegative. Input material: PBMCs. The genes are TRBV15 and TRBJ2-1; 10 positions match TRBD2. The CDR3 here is CATSRGGGLAMNEQFF. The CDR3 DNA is TGTGCCACCAGCAGAGGGGGGGGACTAGCGATGAATGAGCAGTTCTTC.